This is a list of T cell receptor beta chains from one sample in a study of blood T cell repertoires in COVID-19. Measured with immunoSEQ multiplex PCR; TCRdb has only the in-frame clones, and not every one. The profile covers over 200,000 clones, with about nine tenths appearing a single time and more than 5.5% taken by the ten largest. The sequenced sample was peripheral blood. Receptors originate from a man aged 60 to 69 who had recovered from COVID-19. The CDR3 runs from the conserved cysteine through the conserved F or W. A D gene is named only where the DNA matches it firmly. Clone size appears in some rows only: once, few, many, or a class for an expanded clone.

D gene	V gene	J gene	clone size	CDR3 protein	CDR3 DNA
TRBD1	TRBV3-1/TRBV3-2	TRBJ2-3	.	CASSRGQGAYTQYF	TGTGCCAGCAGCCGTGGACAGGGGGCATATACGCAGTATTTT
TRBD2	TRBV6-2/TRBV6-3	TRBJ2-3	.	CASSRAGGPDTQYF	TGTGCCAGCAGCCGAGCGGGGGGCCCGGATACGCAGTATTTT
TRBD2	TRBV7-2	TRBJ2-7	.	CASSITSGSYEQYF	TGTGCCAGCAGCATAACTAGCGGGAGTTACGAGCAGTACTTC
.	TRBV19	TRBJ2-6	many	CASSTSLGEAPGANVLTF	TGTGCCAGTAGTACTAGCCTAGGGGAGGCGCCAGGGGCCAACGTCCTGACTTTC
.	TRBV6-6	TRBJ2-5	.	CASTISAGYQETQYF	TGTGCCAGCACCATTAGCGCGGGCTACCAAGAGACCCAGTACTTC
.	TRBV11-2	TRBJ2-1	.	CASSLSGRVWEQFF	TGTGCCAGCAGCTTATCCGGGCGGGTCTGGGAGCAGTTCTTC
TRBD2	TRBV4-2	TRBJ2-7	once	CASSQGQREGREQYF	TGTGCCAGCAGCCAAGGGCAGCGGGAGGGCCGCGAGCAGTACTTC
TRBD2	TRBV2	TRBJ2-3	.	CASSGLAGDADTQYF	TGTGCCAGCAGTGGCCTAGCGGGGGACGCAGATACGCAGTATTTT
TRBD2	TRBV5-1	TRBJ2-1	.	CASSFGLAGLNEQFF	TGCGCCAGCAGCTTTGGACTAGCGGGGTTAAATGAGCAGTTCTTC
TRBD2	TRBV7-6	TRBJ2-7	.	CASSPQGAGVHEQYF	TGTGCCAGCAGCCCCCAGGGAGCGGGGGTCCACGAGCAGTACTTC
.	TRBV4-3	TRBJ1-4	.	CASSQDEGPGREKLFF	TGCGCCAGCAGCCAAGATGAGGGCCCCGGGCGTGAAAAACTGTTTTTT
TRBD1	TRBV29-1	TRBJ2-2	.	CSVQGELNTGELFF	TGCAGCGTGCAGGGGGAATTGAACACCGGGGAGCTGTTTTTT
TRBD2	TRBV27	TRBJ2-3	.	CASLRLAGAGDTQYF	TGTGCCAGCCTTAGACTAGCGGGGGCGGGGGATACGCAGTATTTT
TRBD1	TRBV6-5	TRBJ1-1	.	CASSQTGTMNTEAFF	TGTGCCAGCAGTCAGACAGGGACCATGAACACTGAAGCTTTCTTT
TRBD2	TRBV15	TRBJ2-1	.	CATSRLSGTTYNEQFF	TGTGCCACCAGCAGACTTTCCGGGACTACCTACAATGAGCAGTTCTTC
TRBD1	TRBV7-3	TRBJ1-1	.	CASSPGQGGVTEAFF	TGTGCCAGCAGCCCCGGACAGGGAGGGGTCACTGAAGCTTTCTTT
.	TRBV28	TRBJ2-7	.	CASRPLGRSNYEQYF	TGTGCCAGCAGACCGTTGGGGCGGAGCAACTACGAGCAGTACTTC
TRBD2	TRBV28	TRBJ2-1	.	CASRGAGGNYNEQFF	TGTGCCAGCAGAGGAGCGGGAGGGAATTACAATGAGCAGTTCTTC
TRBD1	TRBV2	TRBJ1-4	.	CASSEARDRVGVF	TGTGCCAGCAGTGAAGCGAGGGACAGGGTTGGGGTTTTT
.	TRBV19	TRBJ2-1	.	CASSRGLEYYNEQFF	TGTGCCAGTAGTCGGGGACTCGAATACTACAATGAGCAGTTCTTC
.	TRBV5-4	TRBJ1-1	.	CASSSDRDTGAFF	TGTGCCAGCAGTTCAGACCGGGACACGGGAGCTTTCTTT
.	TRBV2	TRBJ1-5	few	CASNEQLNSNQPQHF	TGTGCCAGCAACGAACAGCTAAATAGCAATCAGCCCCAGCATTTT
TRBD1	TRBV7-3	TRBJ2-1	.	CASSPQGGQGVDEQFF	TGTGCCAGCAGCCCTCAGGGGGGACAGGGTGTGGATGAGCAGTTCTTC
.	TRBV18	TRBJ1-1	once	CASSPFGGENTEAFF	TGTGCCAGCTCACCATTTGGAGGGGAGAACACTGAAGCTTTCTTT
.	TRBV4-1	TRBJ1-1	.	CASRPGDLNTEAFF	TGCGCCAGCAGGCCAGGGGACCTGAACACTGAAGCTTTCTTT
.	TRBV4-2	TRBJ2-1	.	CASSWSRTAYNEQFF	TGTGCCAGCAGCTGGTCCAGGACAGCCTACAATGAGCAGTTCTTC
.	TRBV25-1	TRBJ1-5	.	CASSARGFNQPQHF	TGTGCCAGCAGTGCCAGGGGTTTCAATCAGCCCCAGCATTTT
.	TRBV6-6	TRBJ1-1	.	CASGAGVRTEAFF	TGTGCCAGCGGGGCAGGGGTGAGGACTGAAGCTTTCTTT
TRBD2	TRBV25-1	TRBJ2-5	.	CASGTSGGWETQYF	TGTGCCAGTGGGACTAGCGGGGGATGGGAGACCCAGTACTTC
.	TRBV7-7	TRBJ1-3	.	CASSPAGGNTIYF	TGTGCTAGCAGCCCCGCGGGGGGAAACACCATATATTTT
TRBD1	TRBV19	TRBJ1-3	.	CASSQQGAGNTIYF	TGTGCCAGTAGTCAACAGGGGGCTGGAAACACCATATATTTT
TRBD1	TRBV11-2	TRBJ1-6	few	CASSRGRQGTYNSPLHF	TGTGCCAGCAGCCGGGGCCGACAGGGAACCTATAATTCACCCCTCCACTTT
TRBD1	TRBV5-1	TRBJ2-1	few	CASNRDRGFGEQFF	TGCGCCAGCAACCGGGACAGGGGCTTCGGTGAGCAGTTCTTC
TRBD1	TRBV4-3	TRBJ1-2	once	CASSQERRGGVNGYTF	TGCGCCAGCAGCCAAGAAAGGAGAGGGGGCGTTAATGGCTACACCTTC
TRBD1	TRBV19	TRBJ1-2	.	CASRTDRVSYGYTF	TGTGCCAGTAGGACGGACAGGGTGTCCTATGGCTACACCTTC
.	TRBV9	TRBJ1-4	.	CASSVAGGAEKLFF	TGTGCCAGCAGCGTAGCTGGGGGGGCGGAAAAACTGTTTTTT
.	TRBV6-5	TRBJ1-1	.	CASSYSRVLNTEAFF	TGTGCCAGCAGTTACTCCAGGGTTTTGAACACTGAAGCTTTCTTT
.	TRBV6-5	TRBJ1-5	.	CASSSGQTNQPQHF	TGTGCCAGCAGTTCTGGACAGACCAATCAGCCCCAGCATTTT
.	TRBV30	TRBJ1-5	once	CAWSYDSSNQPQHF	TGTGCCTGGAGTTACGACAGTAGCAATCAGCCCCAGCATTTT
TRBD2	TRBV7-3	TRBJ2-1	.	CASSNGRNNEQFF	TGTGCCAGCAGCAACGGGAGGAACAATGAGCAGTTCTTC
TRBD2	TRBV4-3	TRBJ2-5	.	CASSQDRGLAGQETQYF	TGCGCCAGCAGCCAAGATAGGGGACTAGCGGGGCAAGAGACCCAGTACTTC